In its sample, the clone carrying this T cell receptor beta chain was seen a few times. The authors took one heparinised blood draw, averaging about 120 mL, from each donor. This CDR3 comprises 14 residues. The germline V and J ends were trimmed by 6 bases and 6 bases, with 14 bases remaining between them. Germline CDR1 LNHDA, CDR2 SQIVND (reference sequence). This entry comes from a study of beta chain features in type 1 diabetes. The isolated RNA, all of it, was reverse transcribed, so expressed TCRB transcripts were what got sequenced. Assay used: immunoSEQ multiplex PCR; TCRdb lists only in-frame clones, some missing. In the table there are about 300,000 clones, about 7.8% of which are singletons.

Source material: central memory CD4+ T cells from blood. This TCR came from a woman aged 18-29 years in good health. This rearrangement joins TRBV19 to TRBJ2-2; no clear D. This chain's CDR3 is CASSETFGPGELFF. The CDR3 nucleotides read TGTGCCAGTAGCGAAACGTTCGGCCCCGGGGAGCTGTTTTTT.